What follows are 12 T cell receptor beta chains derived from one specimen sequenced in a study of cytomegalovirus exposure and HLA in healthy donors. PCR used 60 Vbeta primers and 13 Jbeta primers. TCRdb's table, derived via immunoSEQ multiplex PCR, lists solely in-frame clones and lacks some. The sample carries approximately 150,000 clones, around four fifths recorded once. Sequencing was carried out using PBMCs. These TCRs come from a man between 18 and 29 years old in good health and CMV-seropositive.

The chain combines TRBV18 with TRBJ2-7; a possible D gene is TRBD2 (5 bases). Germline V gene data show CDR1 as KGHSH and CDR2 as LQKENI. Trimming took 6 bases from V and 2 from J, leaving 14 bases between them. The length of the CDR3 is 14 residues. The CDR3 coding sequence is TGTGCCAGCTCCGAGGACTTCACGCCCTACGAGCAGTACTTC. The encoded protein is CASSEDFTPYEQYF.

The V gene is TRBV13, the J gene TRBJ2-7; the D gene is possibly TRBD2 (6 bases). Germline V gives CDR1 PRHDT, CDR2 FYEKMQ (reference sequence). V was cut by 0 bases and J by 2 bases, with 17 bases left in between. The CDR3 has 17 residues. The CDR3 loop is CASSLGPVGEAAYEQYF. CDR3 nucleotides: TGTGCCAGCAGCTTAGGCCCCGTGGGGGAGGCCGCCTACGAGCAGTACTTC. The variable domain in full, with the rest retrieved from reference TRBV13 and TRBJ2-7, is AAGVIQSPRHLIKEKRETATLKCYPIPRHDTVYWYQQGPGQDPQFLISFYEKMQSDKGSIPDRFSAQQFSDYHSELNMSSLELGDSALYFCASSLGPVGEAAYEQYFGPGTRLTVT.

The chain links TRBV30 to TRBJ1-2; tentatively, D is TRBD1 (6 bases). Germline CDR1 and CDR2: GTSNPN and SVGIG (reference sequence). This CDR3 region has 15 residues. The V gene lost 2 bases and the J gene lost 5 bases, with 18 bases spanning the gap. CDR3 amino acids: CAWSLQGALGYGYTF. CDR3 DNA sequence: TGTGCCTGGAGTTTACAGGGAGCCCTAGGTTATGGCTACACCTTC.

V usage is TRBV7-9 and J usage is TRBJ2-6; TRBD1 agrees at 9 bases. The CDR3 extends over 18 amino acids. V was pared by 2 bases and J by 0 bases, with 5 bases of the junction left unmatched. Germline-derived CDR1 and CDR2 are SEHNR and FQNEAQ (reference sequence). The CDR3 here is CASSLRGQGSSGANVLTF. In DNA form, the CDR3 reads TGTGCCAGCAGCTTAAGGGGACAGGGAAGCTCTGGGGCCAACGTCCTGACTTTC.

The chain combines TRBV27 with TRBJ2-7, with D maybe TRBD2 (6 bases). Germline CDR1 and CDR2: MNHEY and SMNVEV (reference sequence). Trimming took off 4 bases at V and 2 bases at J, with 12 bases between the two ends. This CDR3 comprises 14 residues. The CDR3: CASSSGLAAYEQYF. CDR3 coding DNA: TGTGCCAGCAGTTCGGGACTCGCAGCCTACGAGCAGTACTTC.

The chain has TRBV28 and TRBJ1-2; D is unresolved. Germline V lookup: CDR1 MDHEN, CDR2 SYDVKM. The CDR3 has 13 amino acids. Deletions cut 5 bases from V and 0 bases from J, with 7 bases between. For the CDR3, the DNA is TGTGCCAGCAGTCTACCGGCTAACTATGGCTACACCTTC. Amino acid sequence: CASSLPANYGYTF.

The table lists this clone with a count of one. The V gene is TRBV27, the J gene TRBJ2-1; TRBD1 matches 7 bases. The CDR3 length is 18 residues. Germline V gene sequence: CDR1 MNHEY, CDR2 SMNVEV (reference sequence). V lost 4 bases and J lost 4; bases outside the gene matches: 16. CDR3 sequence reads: CASSWRRQGTQSYNEQFF. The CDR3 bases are TGTGCCAGCAGTTGGCGGCGACAGGGAACCCAATCGTACAATGAGCAGTTCTTC.

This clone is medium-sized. In DNA form, the CDR3 reads TGTGCCAGCAGTGAAGGGGAGGGGGGGCCGAATGAGCAGTTCTTC. Amino acids: CASSEGEGGPNEQFF. This chain uses TRBV6-1 with TRBJ2-1; tentative D call: TRBD2 (7 bases). Germline CDR1 is MNHNS and CDR2 is SASEGT. V gave up 1 base and J gave up 7 bases, with 14 bases separating them. The CDR3 contains 15 residues.

The CDR3 DNA reads TGCGCCAGCAGCCAAGATGAAAACTTAGGGGGCCGGGAGCAGTTCTTC. It yields the protein CASSQDENLGGREQFF. The chain employs TRBV4-1 and TRBJ2-1; 7 positions agree with TRBD1. Germline CDR1 MGHRA, CDR2 YSYEKL. V was pared by 0 bases and J by 10 bases, with 12 bases of the junction left unmatched. This CDR3 has 16 residues.

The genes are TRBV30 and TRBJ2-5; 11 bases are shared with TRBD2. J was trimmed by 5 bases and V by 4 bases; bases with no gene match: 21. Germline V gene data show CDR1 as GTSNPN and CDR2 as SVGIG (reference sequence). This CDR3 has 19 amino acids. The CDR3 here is CAWTPTRGGLAGFEETQYF. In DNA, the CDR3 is TGTGCCTGGACCCCAACCCGGGGAGGACTAGCGGGTTTCGAGGAGACCCAGTACTTC.

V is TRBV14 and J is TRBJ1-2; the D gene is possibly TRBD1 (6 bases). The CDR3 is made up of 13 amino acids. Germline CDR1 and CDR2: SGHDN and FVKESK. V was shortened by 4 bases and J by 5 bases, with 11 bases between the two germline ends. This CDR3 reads CASSLDRVYGYTF. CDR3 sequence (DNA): TGTGCCAGCAGCCTGGACAGAGTTTATGGCTACACCTTC. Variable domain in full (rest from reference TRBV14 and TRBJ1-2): EAGVTQFPSHSVIEKGQTVTLRCDPISGHDNLYWYRRVMGKEIKFLLHFVKESKQDESGMPNNRFLAERTGGTYSTLKVQPAELEDSGVYFCASSLDRVYGYTFGSGTRLTVV.

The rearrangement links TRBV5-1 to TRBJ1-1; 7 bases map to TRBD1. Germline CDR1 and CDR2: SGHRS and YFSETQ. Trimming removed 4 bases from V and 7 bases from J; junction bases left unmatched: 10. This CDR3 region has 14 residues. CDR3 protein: CASSPGTGDREAFF. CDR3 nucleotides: TGCGCCAGCAGCCCCGGAACAGGGGACCGTGAAGCTTTCTTT.